This T cell receptor beta chain is drawn from a study of blood T cell repertoires in COVID-19. CDR1 is GTSNPN and CDR2 is SVGIG in the germline V gene (reference sequence). Losses at the gene ends were 8 bases for V and 4 bases for J; bases not matched to a gene: 1. CDR3 length: 10 amino acids. Authors' methods: Researchers report that nucleated cell counts were estimated from reference gene primer amplification. The protocol was immunoSEQ multiplex PCR, while the TCRdb copy is restricted to in-frame clones and leaves out a portion. V and J calls and clone size are given by that table; D and trimming were obtained from the DNA. Of 150,000 to 200,000 clones in the sample, roughly 82% were seen once. This clone was counted a few times. Enrollees, about 18 to 95 years old, lived in approximately 25 US areas.

The TCR originated in a woman aged 55-70 years with acute COVID-19. The sample consisted of PBMCs or T cells enriched from blood (not recorded which). This chain joins TRBV30 and TRBJ1-2; 7 nucleotides agree with TRBD1. The CDR3 DNA sequence: TGTGCCCCAGGGGGCTATGGCTACACCTTC. This codes for CAPGGYGYTF.